Listed here is a single TCR beta chain. This table comes from immunoSEQ multiplex PCR, and its TCRdb copy is limited to in-frame clones, with some not included. There are 90,000 or so clones in the sample; around 90% occur only once, and about 15% lies in the top ten. The sample comes from a study of control samples from healthy donors and cancer patients. V shed 6 bases, J shed 0 bases, and the junction held 16 bases outside the gene matches. CDR1 is SNHLY, CDR2 FYNNEI, per germline. The CDR3 is 19 residues long. The TCR was taken from a woman aged 70-85 years in good health. Material for sequencing was blood. The chain couples TRBV2 to TRBJ1-3, with 8 bases identical to TRBD1. The CDR3, as DNA: TGTGCCAGCAGAACAATCCGGGACAGGCGACCAGACTCTGGAAACACCATATATTTT. This codes for CASRTIRDRRPDSGNTIYF. The whole variable domain, remainder taken from reference TRBV2 and TRBJ1-3, is EPEVTQTPSHQVTQMGQEVILRCVPISNHLYFYWYRQILGQKVEFLVSFYNNEISEKSEIFDDQFSVERPDGSNFTLKIRSTKLEDSAMYFCASRTIRDRRPDSGNTIYFGEGSWLTVV.